Below, 14 T cell receptor beta chains from the same sample are listed, as sequenced in a study of blood T cell repertoires in COVID-19. Assay: immunoSEQ multiplex PCR; the TCRdb copy retains only in-frame clones and omits some. The table includes about 50,000 clones, 81% detected once. The sequenced sample was peripheral blood. The receptors originated from a woman older than 75 with COVID-19, enrolled during active disease.

The chain recombines TRBV6-4 with TRBJ2-1; 9 bases are shared with TRBD2. CDR1 and CDR2 from the germline V gene are MRHNA and SNTAGT. CDR3 length equals 14 residues. With 5 bases clipped from V and 6 bases from J, the junction kept 5 bases outside the gene matches. The CDR3 DNA reads TGTGCCAGCAGTTTTAGCGGGAGTGGCAATGAGCAGTTCTTC. Protein product: CASSFSGSGNEQFF.

This clone was detected only once. The rearrangement links TRBV5-4 to TRBJ2-1; 8 bases align to TRBD1. The CDR3 totals 14 residues. Germline CDR1 SGHNT, CDR2 YYREEE (reference sequence). The V segment lost 2 bases and the J segment 7 bases; nucleotides outside the gene matches: 5. In DNA, the CDR3 is TGTGCCAGCAGCTTTGCGGACAGGGTGAATGAGCAGTTCTTC. Translating gives CASSFADRVNEQFF.

The V call is TRBV18, the J call TRBJ2-7; perhaps TRBD2 as D (6 bases). From germline, CDR1 is KGHSH and CDR2 LQKENI. The CDR3 length is 12 residues. The ends were cut back, 5 bases at V and 3 bases at J, with 8 bases in the middle. CDR3 region: CASSSTSYEQYF. The CDR3 region has the DNA TGTGCCAGCTCATCGACTAGCTACGAGCAGTACTTC.

J is TRBJ1-1 and V is TRBV7-8; D is possibly TRBD1 (5 bases). The CDR3 is made up of 18 amino acids. The germline CDR1 and CDR2 sequences are SGHVS and FQNEAQ. The V and J ends lost 1 base and 2 bases respectively, with 20 bases between them. The CDR3 region is CASSLGLGRVDPNTEAFF. The CDR3 DNA is TGTGCCAGCAGCTTAGGCTTAGGCAGGGTTGATCCTAACACTGAAGCTTTCTTT.

The rearrangement links TRBV5-1 to TRBJ1-6; 7 bases fit TRBD1. V lost 4 bases to trimming and J lost 10 bases; unmatched junction nucleotides: 14. This CDR3 contains 16 residues. Looked up from germline, CDR1 is SGHRS and CDR2 is YFSETQ. The chain's CDR3 is CASSPEPGQPESPLHF. CDR3 coding DNA: TGCGCCAGCAGCCCGGAACCGGGACAGCCAGAATCACCCCTCCACTTT. The complete variable domain, with remaining parts taken from reference TRBV5-1 and TRBJ1-6, reads KAGVTQTPRYLIKTRGQQVTLSCSPISGHRSVSWYQQTPGQGLQFLFEYFSETQRNKGNFPGRFSGRQFSNSRSEMNVSTLELGDSALYLCASSPEPGQPESPLHFGNGTRLTVT.

This clone has only one observation. The chain is built from TRBV5-1 and TRBJ2-5, with D maybe TRBD1 (6 bases). Between the trimmed V and J ends, which lost 2 bases and 3 bases, there was a span of 14 bases. The CDR3 loop spans 15 amino acids. Germline V lookup: CDR1 SGHRS, CDR2 YFSETQ. The CDR3 DNA reads TGCGCCAGCAGCTTTCGGCAGGGGCTTGAAGAGACCCAGTACTTC. Encoded protein: CASSFRQGLEETQYF.

This clone was observed a few times. The chain links TRBV4-1 to TRBJ1-1; D perhaps matches TRBD1 (6 bases). Per the germline V gene, CDR1 is MGHRA and CDR2 is YSYEKL. CDR3 length: 17 amino acids. Trimming removed 1 base from V and 0 bases from J, with 15 bases in between. CDR3 nucleotide sequence: TGCGCCAGCAGCCAAGGGTCGGGACACCTTTTGAACACTGAAGCTTTCTTT. Translated: CASSQGSGHLLNTEAFF.

This sequence joins TRBV2 and TRBJ2-1; D unclear. Trimming removed 4 bases from V and 8 bases from J, with 6 bases in between. This CDR3 contains 11 residues. CDR1 and CDR2 from the germline V gene are SNHLY and FYNNEI. This chain's CDR3 is CASSVLDEQFF. The CDR3, as DNA: TGTGCCAGCAGTGTTCTCGATGAGCAGTTCTTC.

V and J are TRBV27 and TRBJ2-7, with TRBD2 matching over 11 bases. CDR3 length: 15 amino acids. Trimming removed 5 bases from V and 9 bases from J; junction bases left unmatched: 12. CDR1 is MNHEY and CDR2 is SMNVEV in the germline V gene (reference sequence). CDR3 nucleotides: TGTGCCAGCAGTCCCCCTGGTACTAGCGGGAGATGGCAGTACTTC. Protein: CASSPPGTSGRWQYF.

The rearrangement links TRBV27 to TRBJ1-1, with TRBD1 as a possible D gene (5 bases). The CDR3 is 14 amino acids. V lost 6 bases and J lost 0, with 11 bases in between. CDR1 MNHEY and CDR2 SMNVEV come from the germline V gene (reference sequence). CDR3 amino acids: CASRPRQMNTEAFF. The CDR3 DNA is TGTGCCAGCAGGCCCAGACAGATGAACACTGAAGCTTTCTTT.

The chain carries TRBV5-1 and TRBJ2-5; 8 bases are a match to TRBD2. The germline gives CDR1 SGHRS, CDR2 YFSETQ. The CDR3 is made up of 15 amino acids. J was trimmed by 3 bases and V by 4 bases; bases with no gene match: 8. The CDR3 sequence is CASSRYSGDEETQYF. CDR3 in DNA: TGCGCCAGCAGCCGATATAGCGGGGACGAAGAGACCCAGTACTTC.

Regarding this clone: Its ends do not fully match the called genes, so a read error is possible. The chain employs TRBV7-7 and TRBJ2-5; weak D call: TRBD1 (5 bases). From germline, CDR1 is SSHAT and CDR2 FNYEAQ (reference sequence). The CDR3 runs 13 residues. For the CDR3, the DNA is TGTGCTAGCAGCCCGATGGGGCGAGAGACCCAGTACTTC. Protein: CASSPMGRETQYF.

The genes are TRBV7-2 and TRBJ1-2, with 7 bases matching TRBD1. CDR3 size: 15 residues. With 5 bases clipped from V and 6 bases from J, the junction kept 12 bases outside the gene matches. Germline V CDR1 and CDR2: SGHTA, FQGNSA. The CDR3 DNA is TGTGCCAGCAGCCTTCTACAAGGGGGCAGAGATGGCTACACCTTC. It specifies CASSLLQGGRDGYTF.

This sequence joins TRBV7-9 and TRBJ1-1, with TRBD1 as a possible D gene (6 bases). Trimming stripped 3 bases from V and 4 bases from J, with 15 bases between. The CDR3 spans 15 residues. From germline, CDR1 is SEHNR and CDR2 FQNEAQ (reference sequence). The CDR3, as DNA: TGTGCCAGCAGCTTGAGTCAGGGGTTGGGCACTGAAGCTTTCTTT. Its protein is CASSLSQGLGTEAFF.